This T cell receptor (beta chain) emerged from a study of molecular identifiers for immune sequencing clone quantification. For the study at large: Naive CD8 cell RNA, from around 20,000 or 100,000 cells, was split five ways in replicates, with four sequenced.

Regarding this clonotype: A single base separates this from a much larger clone, so it may be a read error.

Via MiXCR, TCRdb re-called the PCR reads, giving one row per CDR3 protein. Among about half a million distinct CDR3 sequences, 25% were seen once, and the ten largest hold around 0.79%. The CDR3 is 16 residues long. Germline loops: CDR1 DFQATT, CDR2 SNEGSKA (reference sequence). Using 10%, 30% or 50% RNA, naive CD8 libraries were derived from around 20,000 to 990,000 sorted cells. The sequence derives from a human donor in good health. Some libraries in this study had Jurkat cell RNA spiked in. The specimen sequenced was naive CD8+ T cells from blood, with Jurkat cell RNA spiked in. The subset: FACS-sorted CD8+CD4-CCR7+CD45RA+ naive T cells. The chain couples TRBV20-1 to TRBJ1-1; TRBD1 might be the D (5 bases). CDR3 bases: TGCAGTGCTAGAGTGGGGGGTGAGGGCAAGAACACTGAAGTTTTCTTT. As protein: CSARVGGEGKNTEVFF.